This T cell receptor (beta chain) derives from a study of OX40 agonist ivuxolimab in advanced cancers. Regarding the complete study: Ivuxolimab was an agonistic, fully human IgG2 monoclonal antibody directed against OX40 (CD134), a costimulatory receptor. Three dose-escalation patients achieved partial responses, one with hepatocellular carcinoma and two with cutaneous melanoma. Among the 52 dose-escalation patients, about 20 had hepatocellular carcinoma, about 15 melanoma, 9 renal cell carcinoma and 9 head and neck cancer. The dose-escalation cohort was about 87% male with a mean age of about 54 years, ranging from 23 to 79. The point of sequencing TCRbeta in the periphery was to test whether ivuxolimab changed TCR sequence diversity and drove clonal T-cell expansion. Intravenous ivuxolimab was administered to patients every 2 weeks at six dose levels: 0.01, 0.1, 0.3, 1.5, 3 and 10 mg/kg. The paper covers the monotherapy dose-escalation part of the phase I ivuxolimab trial, which included N of about 50 patients. Prior anti-PD-1, anti-PD-L1 or anti-CTLA-4 therapy was permitted, and checkpoint inhibitors had been received by about two fifths of dose-escalation patients.

To sequence the TCRbeta CDR3 region, genomic DNA was isolated from the sorted cells. TCRbeta CDR3 regions were sequenced using the immunoSEQ Assay. The source is immuneACCESS, and TCRdb retained only in-frame sequences with V and J called. Part of the clones is not carried over; for the studies checked, unresolved V genes explain less than half of this, and the remainder is unexplained. In this sample the table shows around 77,000 clones, just under 90% of which occur a single time. The top ten constitute approximately 2.3% of the sample. The CDR3, cysteine through phenylalanine, is 16 amino acids long. Only the CDR3 portion is preserved as DNA: 48 bases, with reading frame beginning at the first base. The junction carries 15 bases between V and J, which are trimmed by 5 bases and 0 bases respectively. According to the germline V gene, CDR1 reads MDHEN and CDR2 reads SYDVKM. The trial excluded patients who had a history of autoimmune disease or who were on systemic immunosuppression. Peripheral blood for TCR sequencing was collected from all dose cohorts at baseline, on cycle 4 day 1, and on cycle 7 day 1. Samples were obtained from an open-label, multicenter, first-in-human phase I dose-escalation trial of ivuxolimab. Adults with locally advanced or metastatic melanoma, renal cell carcinoma, hepatocellular carcinoma or head and neck squamous cell carcinoma were enrolled in the trial. Before TCR sequencing, CD4+ and CD8+ T cells were separately sorted from peripheral blood.

This clone has just one count. Its antigen is not yet known. One base away there is no much larger clone; base qualities are not given. The research as a whole found: Clonal expansion of both CD4+ and CD8+ blood T cells was observed from baseline to week 6 at doses 0.1 to 3.0 mg/kg. In partial responders in the 0.1-3.0 mg/kg groups, normalized peripheral clonal expansion was found to be among the lowest, especially among CD8+ T cells. On average, CD8+ T cells showed more expanded clones than CD4+ T cells after ivuxolimab. Which antigens the clonally expanded peripheral T cells were specific for was not determined. Low levels of normalized T-cell clonal expansion were also seen in some patients who did not respond.

The sequenced sample was CD4+ or CD8+ T cells sorted from blood, obtained in a trial of the OX40 agonist ivuxolimab. The clonotype originates from an adult with an advanced solid tumor such as melanoma, head and neck, liver or kidney cancer. The chain links TRBV28 with TRBJ2-3; possibly the D gene is TRBD1, per 5 matching bases. The CDR3 here reads CASSRNQGFSTDTQYF. The DNA sequence is given as TGTGCCAGCAGTAGGAACCAGGGTTTCAGCACAGATACGCAGTATTTT.